This TCR beta chain was documented in a study of monozygotic twins with inflammatory bowel disease. The germline gives CDR1 SGHRS, CDR2 YFSETQ. There are 16 residues in the CDR3. Every TCR library used about 3,200 ng of total RNA. UMIs bearing a 6-nucleotide sample barcode were added through template switching. Reanalyzing the 5' RACE reads, TCRdb keeps one entry per CDR3 protein, without DNA. This table lists about 210,000 distinct CDR3 sequences. The sample comprised blood. The clonotype originates from a human donor with ulcerative colitis or Crohn's disease, or a healthy co-twin of an affected twin (not recorded which). The chain carries TRBV5-1 and TRBJ1-6. The CDR3 region is CASSLVPSSYNSPLHF.